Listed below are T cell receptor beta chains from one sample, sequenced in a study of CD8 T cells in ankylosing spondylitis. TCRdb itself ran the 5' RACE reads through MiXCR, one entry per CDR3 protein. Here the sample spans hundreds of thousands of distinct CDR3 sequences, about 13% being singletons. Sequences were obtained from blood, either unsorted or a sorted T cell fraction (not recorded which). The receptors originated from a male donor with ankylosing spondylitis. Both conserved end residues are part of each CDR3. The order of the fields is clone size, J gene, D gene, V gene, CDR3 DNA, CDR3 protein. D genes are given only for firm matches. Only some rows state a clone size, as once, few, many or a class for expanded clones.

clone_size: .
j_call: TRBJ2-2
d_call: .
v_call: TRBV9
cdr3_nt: TGTGCCAGCAGTTCAGATCCCTTTAACACCGGGGAGCTGTTTTTT
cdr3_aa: CASSSDPFNTGELFF

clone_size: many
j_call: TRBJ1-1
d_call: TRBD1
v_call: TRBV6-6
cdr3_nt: TGTGCCAGCAGTTTACAGGGGCGCACTGAAGCTTTCTTT
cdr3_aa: CASSLQGRTEAFF

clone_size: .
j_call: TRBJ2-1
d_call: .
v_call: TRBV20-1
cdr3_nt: TGCAGTGCCCTAGAGGGGGGGGATGAGCAGTTCTTC
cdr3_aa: CSALEGGDEQFF

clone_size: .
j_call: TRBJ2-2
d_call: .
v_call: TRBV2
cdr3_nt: TGTGCCTCTTTATATCAGATCGGGGAGCTGATTTTT
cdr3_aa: CASLYQIGELIF

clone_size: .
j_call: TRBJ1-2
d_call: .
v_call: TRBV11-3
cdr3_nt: TGTGCCAGCAGCTTCAAAGTGGGGCGAGTCTTTTATGGCTACACCTTC
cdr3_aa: CASSFKVGRVFYGYTF

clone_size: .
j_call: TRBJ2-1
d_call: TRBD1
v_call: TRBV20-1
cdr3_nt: TGCAGTGCTAGAGAGACAGGGGGCTTGGTCAATGAGCAGTTCTTC
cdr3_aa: CSARETGGLVNEQFF

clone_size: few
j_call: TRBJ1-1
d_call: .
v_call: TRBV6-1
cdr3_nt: TGTGCCAGCAGTGGGTTTAAGGGTAGGCACACTGAAGCTTTCTTT
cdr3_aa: CASSGFKGRHTEAFF

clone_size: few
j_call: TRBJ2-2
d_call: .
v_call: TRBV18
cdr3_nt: TGTGCCAGCTCACCAAAATCAACGGCGAAGCTGTTTTTT
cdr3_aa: CASSPKSTAKLFF

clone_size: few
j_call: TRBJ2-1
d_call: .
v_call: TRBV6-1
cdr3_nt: TGTGCCAGCAGTCCCGGGAGCCACCCCCCGAGTGGCACCTACAATGAGCAGTTCTTC
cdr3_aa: CASSPGSHPPSGTYNEQFF

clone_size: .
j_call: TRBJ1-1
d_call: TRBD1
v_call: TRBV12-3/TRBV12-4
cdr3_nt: TGTGCCAGCAGTCCCCGGACAGGGAGTAATGAAGCTTTCTTT
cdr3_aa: CASSPRTGSNEAFF

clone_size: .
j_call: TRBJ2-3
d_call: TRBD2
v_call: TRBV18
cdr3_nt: TGTGCCAGCTCACCGGGACTAGCGGGATCGGGTGATACGCAGTATTTT
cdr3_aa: CASSPGLAGSGDTQYF

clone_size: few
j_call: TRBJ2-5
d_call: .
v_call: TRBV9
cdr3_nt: TGTGCCAGCAGCGTAGAACCCGGAGAAGAGACCCAGTACTTC
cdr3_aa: CASSVEPGEETQYF

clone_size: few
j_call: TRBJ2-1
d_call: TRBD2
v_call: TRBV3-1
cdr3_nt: TGTGCCAGCAGCCGGACTAGCGGGAGACACAATGAGCAGTTCTTC
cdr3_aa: CASSRTSGRHNEQFF

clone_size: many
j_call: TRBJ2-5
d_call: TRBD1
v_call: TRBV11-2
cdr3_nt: TGCGCCAGCAGCTTGGGTGACAGGGACCAGGAGACCCAGTACTTC
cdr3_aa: CASSLGDRDQETQYF

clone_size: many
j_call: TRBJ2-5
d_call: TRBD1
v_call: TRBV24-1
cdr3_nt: TGTGCCACCAGTGATTTATACAGGGGACAAGAGACCCAGTACTTC
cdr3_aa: CATSDLYRGQETQYF

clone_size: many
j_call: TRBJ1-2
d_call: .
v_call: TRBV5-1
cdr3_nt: TGCGCCAGCAGCTTGGGCTGGGGACGGAGCTATGGCTACACCTTC
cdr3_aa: CASSLGWGRSYGYTF

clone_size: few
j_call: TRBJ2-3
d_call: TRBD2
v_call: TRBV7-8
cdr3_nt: TGTGCCAGCCGACTAGCGGAGATCACAGATACGCAGTATTTT
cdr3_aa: CASRLAEITDTQYF

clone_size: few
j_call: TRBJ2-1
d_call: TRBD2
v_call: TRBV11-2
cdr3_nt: TGTGCCAGCAGCCCAATAGCGGGAGCCCACTACAATGAGCAGTTCTTC
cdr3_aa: CASSPIAGAHYNEQFF

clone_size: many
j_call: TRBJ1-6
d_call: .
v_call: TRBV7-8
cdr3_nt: TGTGCCAGCAGCTTAGCGGGTGGGAATTCACCCCTCCACTTT
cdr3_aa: CASSLAGGNSPLHF

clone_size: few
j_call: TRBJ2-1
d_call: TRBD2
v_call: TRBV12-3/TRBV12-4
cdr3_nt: TGTGCCAGCATTTCCGGAGCGGGAGCCTACAATGAGCAGTTCTTC
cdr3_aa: CASISGAGAYNEQFF

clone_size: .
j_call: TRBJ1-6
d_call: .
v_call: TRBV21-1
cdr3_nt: TGTGCCAGCAGCAAGGGACAGGGTGAATCACCCCTCCACTTT
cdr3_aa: CASSKGQGESPLHF

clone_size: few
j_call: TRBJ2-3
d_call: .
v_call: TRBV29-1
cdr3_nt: TGCAGCGTTGACAGGGGGAGGGGGGCAGATACGCAGTATTTT
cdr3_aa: CSVDRGRGADTQYF

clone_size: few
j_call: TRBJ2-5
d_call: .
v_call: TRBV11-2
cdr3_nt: TGTGCCAGCAGTTTCTGGGGCGGGGATGAGACCCAGTACTTC
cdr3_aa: CASSFWGGDETQYF

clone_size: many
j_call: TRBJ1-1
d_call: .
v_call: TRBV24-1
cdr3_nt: TGTGCCACCAGTGACCCCGGTGTGGGAGATGAGGGAGCTTTCTTT
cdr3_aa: CATSDPGVGDEGAFF